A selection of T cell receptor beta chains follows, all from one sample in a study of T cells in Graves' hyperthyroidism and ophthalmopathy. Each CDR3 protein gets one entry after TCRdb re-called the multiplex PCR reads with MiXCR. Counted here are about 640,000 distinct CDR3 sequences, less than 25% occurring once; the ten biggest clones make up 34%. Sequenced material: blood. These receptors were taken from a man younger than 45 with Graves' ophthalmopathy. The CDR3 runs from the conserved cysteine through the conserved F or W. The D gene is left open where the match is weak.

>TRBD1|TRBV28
CASSFSGTGIEAFF
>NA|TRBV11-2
CASSLVEWEKGTDTQYF
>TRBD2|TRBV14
CASSQVPAGGPRELFF
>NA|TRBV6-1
CASSGVRSDTQYF
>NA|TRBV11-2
CASSAEMQGGVGELFF
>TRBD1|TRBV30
CAWSKGDRINQPQHF
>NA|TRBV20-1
CSARWSGGDQPQHF
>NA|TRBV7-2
CASSLGQENQPQHF
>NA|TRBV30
CAWTPHSVGTQYF
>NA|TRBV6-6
CASSYVKTPPLKLHF
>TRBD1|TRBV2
CASSNRGQETQYF
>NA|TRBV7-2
CASSLSATSSGANVLTF
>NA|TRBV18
CASSPPQGPGAFF
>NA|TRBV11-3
CASSKTGTPDTEAFF
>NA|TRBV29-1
CSVERRTNTEAFF